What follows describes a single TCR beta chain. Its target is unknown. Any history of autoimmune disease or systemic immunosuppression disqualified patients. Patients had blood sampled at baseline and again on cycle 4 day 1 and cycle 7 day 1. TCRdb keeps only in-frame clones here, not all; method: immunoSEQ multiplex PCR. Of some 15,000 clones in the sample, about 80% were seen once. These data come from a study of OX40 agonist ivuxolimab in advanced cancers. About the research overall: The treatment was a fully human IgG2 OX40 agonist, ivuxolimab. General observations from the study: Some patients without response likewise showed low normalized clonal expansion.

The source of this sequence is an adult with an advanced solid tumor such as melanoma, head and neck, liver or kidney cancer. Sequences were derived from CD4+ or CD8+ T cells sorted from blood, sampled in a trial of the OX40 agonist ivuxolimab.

The CDR3 protein is CASSQDRGLDSPLHF. The CDR3, as DNA: TGCGCCAGCAGCCAGGACAGGGGATTGGATTCACCCCTCCACTTT. This sequence joins TRBV4-1 and TRBJ1-6, with 9 bases matching TRBD1. The CDR3 extends over 15 amino acids. CDR1 and CDR2 from the germline V gene are MGHRA and YSYEKL. The V segment lost 3 bases and the J segment 8 bases; nucleotides outside the gene matches: 5.